These 20 T cell receptor beta chains share one sample of origin, sequenced in a study of monozygotic twins with inflammatory bowel disease. TCRdb reprocessed the 5' RACE reads, keeping one entry per CDR3 protein, no DNA. The sample holds some 160,000 distinct CDR3 sequences. Sample: blood. All receptors come from a human donor with ulcerative colitis or Crohn's disease, or a healthy co-twin of an affected twin (not recorded which).

This rearrangement joins TRBV7-9 to TRBJ2-1; TCRdb indicates TRBD2, and absent DNA this call remains unverified. In germline, CDR1 is SEHNR, CDR2 FQNEAQ (reference sequence). The CDR3 is 16 residues long. CDR3 amino acids: CASRSLAGGVYNEQFF.

This chain joins TRBV13 and TRBJ2-1; TCRdb names TRBD1, which stays unverified in the absence of DNA. Germline V gene data show CDR1 as PRHDT and CDR2 as FYEKMQ (reference sequence). The CDR3 is 16 amino acids. Here the CDR3 reads CASSLGQGGSYNEQFF.

The chain joins TRBV30 to TRBJ2-3; TCRdb's D call, TRBD2, is unchecked because there is no DNA. The CDR3 runs to 16 residues. CDR1 GTSNPN and CDR2 SVGIG come from the germline V gene (reference sequence). The CDR3 is CAWSVLRTSSTDTQYF. The full variable domain, its missing parts supplied by reference TRBV30 and TRBJ2-3, is SQTIHQWPATLVQPVGSPLSLECTVEGTSNPNLYWYRQAAGRGLQLLFYSVGIGQISSEVPQNLSASRPQDRQFILSSKKLLLSDSGFYLCAWSVLRTSSTDTQYFGPGTRLTVL.

The CDR3 protein is CSVDPTGSDTQYF. The gene calls are TRBV29-1 and TRBJ2-3; TCRdb indicates TRBD1, and absent DNA this call remains unverified. CDR1 is SQVTM and CDR2 is ANQGSEA in the germline V gene. The CDR3 runs to 13 residues.

Here the CDR3 reads CASSHPETEAFF. The V and J genes are TRBV7-2 and TRBJ1-1. CDR3 length equals 12 residues. The germline gives CDR1 SGHTA, CDR2 FQGNSA.

This chain links TRBV5-5 with TRBJ1-2; checking the TCRdb D call of TRBD1 is not possible without DNA. Germline CDR1 reads SGHKS; CDR2 reads YYEKEE (reference sequence). The CDR3 is made up of 13 amino acids. This CDR3 reads CASSFGQGAGYTF.

This chain joins TRBV28 and TRBJ2-4; TCRdb names TRBD1, which stays unverified in the absence of DNA. The CDR3 is 17 amino acids. Looked up from germline, CDR1 is MDHEN and CDR2 is SYDVKM. CDR3 protein: CASSFPSGQSLVDIQYF.

The chain is built from TRBV7-2 and TRBJ2-7; TCRdb's assignment of TRBD1 cannot be checked, as there is no DNA. The CDR3 length is 16 residues. Germline lookup yields CDR1 SGHTA and CDR2 FQGNSA. CDR3 sequence reads: CASSLARQASSYEQYF. Looking up the rest from reference TRBV7-2 and TRBJ2-7 gives the full variable domain: GAGVSQSPSNKVTEKGKDVELRCDPISGHTALYWYRQSLGQGLEFLIYFQGNSAPDKSGLPSDRFSAERTGGSVSTLTIQRTQQEDSAVYLCASSLARQASSYEQYFGPGTRLTVT.

The rearrangement links TRBV25-1 to TRBJ1-2; TCRdb designates TRBD1, a call that cannot be tested without DNA. Germline CDR1 MGHDK, CDR2 SYGVNS. This CDR3 has 14 amino acids. CDR3 amino acids: CASQTGTSNYGYTF.

The chain has TRBV25-1 and TRBJ2-1; TCRdb's assignment of TRBD1 cannot be checked, as there is no DNA. The CDR3 sequence is 14 residues long. The germline V gene encodes CDR1 MGHDK and CDR2 SYGVNS. The CDR3 sequence: CASKPGFSYNEQFF.

The chain recombines TRBV7-2 with TRBJ1-5; TCRdb reports TRBD1, a call that lacks DNA to check it against. Germline V gene lookup returns CDR1 SGHTA and CDR2 FQGNSA. This CDR3 contains 17 residues. CDR3: CASSPGFAFRGNQPQHF. The whole variable domain, remainder taken from reference TRBV7-2 and TRBJ1-5, is GAGVSQSPSNKVTEKGKDVELRCDPISGHTALYWYRQSLGQGLEFLIYFQGNSAPDKSGLPSDRFSAERTGGSVSTLTIQRTQQEDSAVYLCASSPGFAFRGNQPQHFGDGTRLSIL.

The chain couples TRBV10-3 to TRBJ1-1; the D call of TRBD1 rests on TCRdb alone, since no DNA is present to check it. This CDR3 is built from 18 residues. Germline CDR1 ENHRY, CDR2 SYGVKD. The CDR3 here is CATCGGRGADLRGTEAFF.

The rearrangement joins TRBV28 to TRBJ1-3. Germline V gene lookup returns CDR1 MDHEN and CDR2 SYDVKM. CDR3 length: 16 residues. The CDR3 spells CASSLGQVSSGNTIYF.

This chain joins TRBV27 and TRBJ2-1; TCRdb gives TRBD1 as the D gene, but with no DNA this cannot be confirmed. This CDR3 region has 13 residues. Per germline, CDR1 MNHEY and CDR2 SMNVEV (reference sequence). CDR3 residues: CASTGEVNNEQFF.

CDR3 in amino acids: CASSLTATDTQYF. This chain links TRBV7-8 with TRBJ2-3. This CDR3 region has 13 residues. Germline V gene lookup returns CDR1 SGHVS and CDR2 FQNEAQ.

The chain has TRBV27 and TRBJ1-2. This CDR3 is built from 15 residues. The germline V gene has CDR1 MNHEY and CDR2 SMNVEV (reference sequence). The CDR3 loop reads CASSPRGRANYGYTF.

The V and J genes are TRBV7-9 and TRBJ1-1; absent DNA, TCRdb's TRBD1 call cannot be checked. The germline V gene has CDR1 SEHNR and CDR2 FQNEAQ (reference sequence). The CDR3 runs 11 residues. Here the CDR3 reads CASIGATEAFF.

J is TRBJ1-5 and V is TRBV20-1; checking the TCRdb D call of TRBD1 is not possible without DNA. Germline V gene lookup returns CDR1 DFQATT and CDR2 SNEGSKA (reference sequence). The CDR3 contains 13 residues. CDR3 amino acids: CSATPTGDQPQHF.

CDR3 region: CSVEGFVFYNEQFF. The chain carries TRBV29-1 and TRBJ2-1. Looked up from germline, CDR1 is SQVTM and CDR2 is ANQGSEA. CDR3 length: 14 amino acids.

The V call is TRBV10-3, the J call TRBJ1-1; TCRdb reports TRBD1, a call that lacks DNA to check it against. Germline values: CDR1 ENHRY, CDR2 SYGVKD. This CDR3 is 15 amino acids long. The CDR3 is CAISENVGGMTEAFF.